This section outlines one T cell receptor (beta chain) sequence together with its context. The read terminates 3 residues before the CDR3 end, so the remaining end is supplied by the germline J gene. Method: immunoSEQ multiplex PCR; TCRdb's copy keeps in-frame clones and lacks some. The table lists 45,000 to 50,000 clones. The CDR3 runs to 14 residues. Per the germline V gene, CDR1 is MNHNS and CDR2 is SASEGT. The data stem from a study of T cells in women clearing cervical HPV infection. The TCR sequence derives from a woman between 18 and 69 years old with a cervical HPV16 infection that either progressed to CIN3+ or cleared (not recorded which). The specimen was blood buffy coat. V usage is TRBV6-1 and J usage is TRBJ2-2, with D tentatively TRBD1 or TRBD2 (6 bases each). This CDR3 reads CASSEARDNEKLFF. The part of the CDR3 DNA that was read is TGTGCCAGCAGTGAAGCGCGGGACAATGAAAAG.